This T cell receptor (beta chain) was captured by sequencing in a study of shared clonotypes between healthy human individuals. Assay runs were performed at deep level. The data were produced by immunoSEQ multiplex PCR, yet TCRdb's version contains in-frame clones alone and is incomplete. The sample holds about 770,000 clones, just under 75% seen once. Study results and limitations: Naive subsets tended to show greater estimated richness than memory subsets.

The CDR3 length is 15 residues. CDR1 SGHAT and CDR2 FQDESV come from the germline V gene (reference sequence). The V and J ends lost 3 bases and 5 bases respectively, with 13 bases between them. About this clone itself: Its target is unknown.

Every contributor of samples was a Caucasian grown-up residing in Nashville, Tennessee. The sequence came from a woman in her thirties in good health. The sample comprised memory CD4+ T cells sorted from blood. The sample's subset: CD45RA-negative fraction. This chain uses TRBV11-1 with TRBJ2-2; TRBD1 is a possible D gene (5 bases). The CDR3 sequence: CASSFLSQGTGELFF. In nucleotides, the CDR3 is TGTGCCAGCAGCTTTCTGTCGCAGGGAACCGGGGAGCTGTTTTTT. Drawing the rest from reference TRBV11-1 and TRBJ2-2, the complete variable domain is EAEVAQSPRYKITEKSQAVAFWCDPISGHATLYWYRQILGQGPELLVQFQDESVVDDSQLPKDRFSAERLKGVDSTLKIQPAELGDSAMYLCASSFLSQGTGELFFGEGSRLTVL.